This T cell receptor beta chain was recovered during a study of T cell repertoires in cytomegalovirus infection. Study overall: Carrying CMV and the relevant HLA type showed in public TCR beta signatures.

This clonotype was counted only a few times. Its antigen is not known. With 1 base removed from V and 4 bases from J, the gap between germline ends came to 7 bases. The CDR3 has 13 amino acids. Germline lookup yields CDR1 SGHVS and CDR2 FNYEAQ. Study-level results: Dominating the ex vivo response were HLA-C-restricted CMV-specific TCR beta clonotypes. Summed frequency of shared TCR beta families picked out CMV carriers who also had the relevant HLA.

TCRdb reprocessed the reads with MiXCR, giving one entry per CDR3 protein. The sample includes about 440,000 distinct CDR3 sequences, roughly 30% of them seen just once. The source of this sequence is a human donor in good health (CMV status not recorded). Some clones in this sample may be carry-over from other donors' samples. The rearrangement uses TRBV7-6 and TRBJ1-2; D not resolved. The sequencing input was PBMCs. The chain's CDR3 is CASSLGEFYGYTF. The CDR3 nucleotides read TGTGCCAGCAGCTTAGGGGAATTCTATGGCTACACCTTC. Drawing the rest from reference TRBV7-6 and TRBJ1-2, the complete variable domain is GAGVSQSPRYKVTKRGQDVALRCDPISGHVSLYWYRQALGQGPEFLTYFNYEAQQDKSGLPNDRFSAERPEGSISTLTIQRTEQRDSAMYRCASSLGEFYGYTFGSGTRLTVV.